This TCR beta chain was retrieved from a study of cytomegalovirus exposure and HLA in healthy donors. General observations from the study: Based on reports, TCR beta sequences accurately predicted HLA-A and HLA-B alleles for most subjects.

PCR was performed using 60 Vbeta and 13 Jbeta primers. Libraries were prepared by immunoSEQ multiplex PCR; TCRdb keeps only in-frame clonotypes and omits some of them. The sample lists approximately 190,000 clones, 81% seen once, with approximately 3.6% in the top ten. About this clone: The antigen is not known.

The germline CDR1 and CDR2 sequences are MGHRA and YSYEKL. The CDR3 length is 15 residues. The junction had 4 bases not matched to a gene; V was cut back by 2 bases and J by 1 base. The sample was PBMCs. This TCR came from a man aged 35-49 years in good health and CMV-seropositive. The rearrangement links TRBV4-1 to TRBJ2-5; 7 bases are shared with TRBD2. CDR3 in amino acids: CASSQRSSGQETQYF. The CDR3 coding sequence is TGCGCCAGCAGCCAAAGATCTAGCGGCCAAGAGACCCAGTACTTC.